The 31 T cell receptor beta chains in this list originate from one sample, sequenced in a study of PD-1 blockade in mismatch repair-deficient tumors. Sequencing used immunoSEQ multiplex PCR; TCRdb keeps in-frame clones, though not all of them. The sample includes about 110,000 clones, about 83% of them seen just once. The starting material was peripheral blood, obtained 60 weeks after starting pembrolizumab. Receptors were obtained from an adult with mismatch repair-deficient cancer.

The rearrangement uses TRBV30 and TRBJ2-1; the D is unclear. V shed 2 bases and J shed 3 bases, with 11 bases lying between them. The germline V gene has CDR1 GTSNPN and CDR2 SVGIG (reference sequence). The CDR3 spans 14 residues. The CDR3 loop reads CAWSPDGVYNEQFF. CDR3 in DNA: TGTGCCTGGAGTCCCGATGGGGTCTACAATGAGCAGTTCTTC.

The chain links TRBV5-4 to TRBJ1-3; D unclear. The CDR3 consists of 15 residues. Germline CDR1 SGHNT, CDR2 YYREEE (reference sequence). V shed 0 bases and J shed 0 bases, with 7 bases lying between them. This CDR3 reads CASSLARSSGNTIYF. The DNA of the CDR3 is TGTGCCAGCAGCTTGGCCCGTAGCTCTGGAAACACCATATATTTT.

The chain joins TRBV10-3 to TRBJ2-2; D assignment may be TRBD1 or TRBD2 (5 bases each). Germline V gene lookup returns CDR1 ENHRY and CDR2 SYGVKD. V was pared by 2 bases and J by 3 bases, with 13 bases between. This CDR3 region has 16 residues. CDR3 sequence reads: CAISEGTVTDTGELFF. The CDR3 nucleotides are TGTGCCATCAGTGAGGGGACGGTTACGGACACCGGGGAGCTGTTTTTT.

The V call is TRBV7-6, the J call TRBJ2-2; no firm D call. V was trimmed by 2 bases and J by 6 bases, leaving 16 bases between them. The CDR3 is 16 residues long. Germline CDR1 reads SGHVS; CDR2 reads FNYEAQ. In DNA, the CDR3 is TGTGCCAGCAGCTTATCTACCCTGAACACCGCCGGGGAGCTGTTTTTT. It translates to CASSLSTLNTAGELFF.

With respect to this clone: This specimen includes other DNA sequences encoding the same CDR3. This rearrangement joins TRBV5-1 to TRBJ1-5; D might be TRBD1 (5 bases). Trimming removed 4 bases at V and 5 bases at J, with 13 bases between. The CDR3 length is 14 residues. From germline, CDR1 is SGHRS and CDR2 YFSETQ. The CDR3: CASSPDTGDQPQHF. The CDR3, as DNA: TGCGCCAGCAGCCCGGACACCGGGGATCAGCCCCAGCATTTT.

V usage is TRBV11-2 and J usage is TRBJ2-3; a possible D gene is TRBD2 (6 bases). V was cut by 5 bases and J by 2 bases, with 11 bases left in between. The CDR3 runs to 14 residues. From germline, CDR1 is SGHAT and CDR2 FQNNGV. CDR3 residues: CASSRDFLTDTQYF. The CDR3 DNA reads as TGTGCCAGCAGCCGGGACTTTCTCACAGATACGCAGTATTTT.

This clone appeared once. CDR3 sequence: CASSPGVAAYQETQYF. CDR3 sequence (DNA): TGTGCCAGTAGCCCGGGTGTCGCTGCGTACCAAGAGACCCAGTACTTC. V usage is TRBV19 and J usage is TRBJ2-5; unclear D gene. The CDR3 length is 16 residues. Germline V gene data show CDR1 as LNHDA and CDR2 as SQIVND (reference sequence). Trimming stripped 6 bases from V and 0 bases from J, with 17 bases between.

The chain is built from TRBV29-1 and TRBJ2-1, with 7 bases lining up with TRBD1. The CDR3 length is 14 residues. Germline V lookup: CDR1 SQVTM, CDR2 ANQGSEA. The V and J ends lost 7 bases and 9 bases, in that order; junction bases with no gene match: 15. The CDR3 loop is CSANRDRGLGEQFF. The CDR3 DNA reads TGCAGCGCAAACAGGGACAGAGGTTTGGGTGAGCAGTTCTTC.

The V gene is TRBV10-3, the J gene TRBJ2-7; 7 nucleotides agree with TRBD1. Losses at the gene ends were 2 bases for V and 4 bases for J; bases not matched to a gene: 5. From germline, CDR1 is ENHRY and CDR2 SYGVKD. This CDR3 has 14 amino acids. Here the CDR3 reads CAISERGPGYEQYF. The CDR3 DNA sequence: TGTGCCATCAGTGAGAGGGGGCCTGGGTACGAGCAGTACTTC.

The chain couples TRBV5-6 to TRBJ2-3; D may be TRBD1 (5 bases). V was trimmed by 4 bases and J by 3 bases, leaving 27 bases between them. The CDR3 consists of 19 residues. Germline CDR1 and CDR2: SGHDT and YYEEEE. The CDR3 DNA reads as TGTGCCAGCAGCGCGCGACAGTGGGGTCTTTCTATACTTACAGATACGCAGTATTTT. Residues: CASSARQWGLSILTDTQYF.

The V gene is TRBV30, the J gene TRBJ1-1; D is unresolved. Germline lookup yields CDR1 GTSNPN and CDR2 SVGIG (reference sequence). V dropped 6 bases and J dropped 1 base, with 6 bases sitting between them. CDR3 size: 11 residues. The CDR3: CACERNTEAFF. CDR3 sequence (DNA): TGTGCCTGTGAGAGGAACACTGAAGCTTTCTTT.

The CDR3 DNA sequence: TGTGCCAGCAGTTACGGGCGGGAGCACTCGAGGAATGAGCAGTTCTTC. The encoded protein is CASSYGREHSRNEQFF. The chain combines TRBV6-6 with TRBJ2-1, with 7 bases identical to TRBD2. Germline CDR1 MNHNY, CDR2 SVGAGI (reference sequence). There are 16 residues in the CDR3. V was pared by 2 bases and J by 7 bases, with 11 bases of the junction left unmatched.

This clone was detected a few times. This chain joins TRBV2 and TRBJ2-1, with 7 bases fitting TRBD2. CDR1 and CDR2 from the germline V gene are SNHLY and FYNNEI. This CDR3 comprises 12 residues. V was clipped by 11 bases and J by 3 bases; unmatched bases: 4. Here the CDR3 DNA reads TGTGCCCTTCGCGGGGGCTACAATGAGCAGTTCTTC. Protein sequence: CALRGGYNEQFF. Supplemented by reference TRBV2 and TRBJ2-1, the full variable domain reads EPEVTQTPSHQVTQMGQEVILRCVPISNHLYFYWYRQILGQKVEFLVSFYNNEISEKSEIFDDQFSVERPDGSNFTLKIRSTKLEDSAMYFCALRGGYNEQFFGPGTRLTVL.

This chain uses TRBV21-1 with TRBJ1-2. TRBV21-1 is recorded as a pseudogene. The CDR3 runs 15 residues. The CDR3 region has the DNA TGTGCCAGCAGCACAAGCTCAGACCTCTCCTATGGCTACACCTTC. Translating gives CASSTSSDLSYGYTF.

Of note for this clone: A junction end diverges from the germline sequence, so it may reflect a read error. The rearrangement uses TRBV6-1 and TRBJ2-7, with 12 positions matching TRBD1. The CDR3 length is 11 residues. Germline CDR1 reads MNHNS; CDR2 reads SASEGT. CDR3 protein: CASSEGDRGHF. The CDR3 DNA is TGTGCCAGCAGTGAAGGGGACAGGGGGCACTTC.

The rearrangement links TRBV5-6 to TRBJ2-5; 8 nucleotides match TRBD1. Trimming removed 4 bases from V and 5 bases from J; junction bases left unmatched: 4. In germline, CDR1 is SGHDT, CDR2 YYEEEE. The CDR3 totals 13 residues. The CDR3 sequence: CASSKTGVETQYF. The CDR3 DNA reads TGTGCCAGCAGCAAGACAGGGGTCGAGACCCAGTACTTC.

The CDR3 is CASQPRTGDSYEQYF. In DNA form, the CDR3 reads TGTGCCAGCCAACCCCGGACAGGGGATTCCTACGAGCAGTACTTC. This chain connects TRBV19 to TRBJ2-7; 9 bases agree with TRBD1. Germline CDR1 and CDR2: LNHDA and SQIVND (reference sequence). The CDR3 totals 15 residues. After removal of 9 bases from V and 1 base from J, the junction contained 10 bases not matched to a gene.

This clone was picked up one time. This chain joins TRBV30 and TRBJ1-1; TRBD1 matches at 7 bases. This CDR3 has 14 residues. J lost 1 base, V lost 3 bases, and 5 bases had no gene match. Germline V CDR1 and CDR2: GTSNPN, SVGIG (reference sequence). CDR3 DNA: TGTGCCTGGAGCCCCGGGACAGAGAACACTGAAGCTTTCTTT. Amino acid sequence: CAWSPGTENTEAFF.

The rearrangement uses TRBV5-6 and TRBJ1-2; 7 nucleotides match TRBD1. From germline, CDR1 is SGHDT and CDR2 YYEEEE. The CDR3 contains 14 residues. J was trimmed by 4 bases and V by 0 bases; bases with no gene match: 3. The CDR3 nucleotides are TGTGCCAGCAGCTTGGACAGGGGTACCTATGGCTACACCTTC. It encodes CASSLDRGTYGYTF.

The rearrangement links TRBV27 to TRBJ2-1; 7 bases are shared with TRBD2. Losses at the gene ends were 4 bases for V and 10 bases for J; bases not matched to a gene: 10. The CDR3 sequence is 14 residues long. Germline CDR1 and CDR2: MNHEY and SMNVEV (reference sequence). This CDR3 reads CASSYSGRASEQFF. In DNA, the CDR3 is TGTGCCAGCAGTTATTCGGGGAGGGCCTCGGAGCAGTTCTTC.

The chain joins TRBV2 to TRBJ2-5; D may match TRBD1 or TRBD2 (6 bases each). V lost 0 bases, J lost 5 bases, and 13 bases lay in between. The CDR3 sequence is 15 residues long. Per the germline V gene, CDR1 is SNHLY and CDR2 is FYNNEI. The CDR3: CASSEAVGGWETQYF. In nucleotides, the CDR3 is TGTGCCAGCAGTGAAGCTGTCGGGGGCTGGGAGACCCAGTACTTC.

This clone showed up just once. CDR3 sequence: CASSSPGLAGVHNEQFF. In DNA form, the CDR3 reads TGTGCCAGCAGTTCCCCGGGACTAGCGGGAGTCCACAATGAGCAGTTCTTC. This chain connects TRBV27 to TRBJ2-1, with TRBD2 identical over 14 bases. J lost 5 bases, V lost 4 bases, and 7 bases had no gene match. This CDR3 is 17 amino acids long. Germline CDR1 and CDR2: MNHEY and SMNVEV (reference sequence).

The chain uses TRBV19 and TRBJ2-7; D is possibly TRBD2 (6 bases). The CDR3 totals 15 residues. Trimming took 3 bases from V and 7 from J, leaving 19 bases between them. Germline CDR1 LNHDA, CDR2 SQIVND (reference sequence). As DNA, the CDR3 is TGTGCCAGTAGTATCCCGGGTCCGGGAGTGGGTGAGCAGTACTTC. Its protein is CASSIPGPGVGEQYF.

This clone has only one observation. The CDR3 sequence: CASRPRTGSYNEQFF. The DNA for the CDR3 is TGTGCCAGCAGGCCACGAACTGGCTCCTACAATGAGCAGTTCTTC. This sequence joins TRBV6-5 and TRBJ2-1, with unresolved D. CDR1 is MNHEY, CDR2 SVGAGI, per germline. This CDR3 is built from 15 residues. V was trimmed by 6 bases and J by 0 bases, leaving 12 bases between them.

The V gene is TRBV21-1, the J gene TRBJ2-2; the table's D call of TRBD2 was not tested on the DNA. TRBV21-1 is a recognized pseudogene. This CDR3 comprises 16 residues. In nucleotides, the CDR3 is TGTGCCAGCAGCAAGGGGGCTAGCGGGAGCGCCGGGGAGCTGTTTTTT. It codes for CASSKGASGSAGELFF.

This rearrangement joins TRBV10-3 to TRBJ2-3, with TRBD2 identical over 8 bases. The CDR3 loop spans 14 amino acids. Germline CDR1 is ENHRY and CDR2 is SYGVKD. Unmatched junction bases numbered 7, after V lost 6 bases and J lost 5 bases. The CDR3 protein is CAISGAGAGDTQYF. CDR3 in DNA: TGTGCCATCAGCGGAGCGGGAGCGGGAGATACGCAGTATTTT.

The V and J genes are TRBV7-3 and TRBJ2-5; D may match TRBD1 or TRBD2 (5 bases each). V shed 6 bases and J shed 2 bases, with 16 bases lying between them. The germline V gene has CDR1 SGHTA and CDR2 FQGTGA. The CDR3 sequence is 15 residues long. CDR3 in amino acids: CASSRGPGWQETQYF. Here the CDR3 DNA reads TGTGCCAGCAGTCGGGGCCCGGGGTGGCAAGAGACCCAGTACTTC.

The V gene is TRBV5-1, the J gene TRBJ2-5; TRBD1 aligns across 7 bases. The CDR3 is 15 amino acids. The germline CDR1 and CDR2 sequences are SGHRS and YFSETQ. The junction had 10 bases not matched to a gene; V was cut back by 3 bases and J by 5 bases. The DNA of the CDR3 is TGCGCCAGCAGCTCCGGGACAGCCCTATTGGAGACCCAGTACTTC. Encoded protein: CASSSGTALLETQYF.

This clone was found once. The V and J genes are TRBV11-2 and TRBJ2-7, with D tentatively TRBD2 (5 bases). V was shortened by 0 bases and J by 9 bases, with 12 bases between the two germline ends. This CDR3 spans 13 amino acids. In germline, CDR1 is SGHAT, CDR2 FQNNGV. CDR3 sequence reads: CASSLDRESGQYF. CDR3 coding DNA: TGTGCCAGCAGCTTAGATCGCGAGAGCGGGCAGTACTTC.

This clone was observed a few times. The chain combines TRBV2 with TRBJ1-3, with D hard to call. V was shortened by 1 base and J by 0 bases, with 4 bases between the two germline ends. Germline CDR1 SNHLY, CDR2 FYNNEI. This CDR3 is 14 amino acids long. CDR3 sequence reads: CASSEGVSGNTIYF. CDR3 DNA: TGTGCCAGCAGTGAAGGGGTCTCTGGAAACACCATATATTTT.

The rearrangement uses TRBV5-1 and TRBJ2-3; 7 bases agree with TRBD2. The trim removed 0 bases at V and 2 bases at J, leaving 6 bases unmatched. The CDR3 length is 16 residues. In germline, CDR1 is SGHRS, CDR2 YFSETQ. CDR3 sequence: CASSLVGGTLTDTQYF. The CDR3 DNA is TGCGCCAGCAGCTTGGTGGGGGGGACCCTCACAGATACGCAGTATTTT.